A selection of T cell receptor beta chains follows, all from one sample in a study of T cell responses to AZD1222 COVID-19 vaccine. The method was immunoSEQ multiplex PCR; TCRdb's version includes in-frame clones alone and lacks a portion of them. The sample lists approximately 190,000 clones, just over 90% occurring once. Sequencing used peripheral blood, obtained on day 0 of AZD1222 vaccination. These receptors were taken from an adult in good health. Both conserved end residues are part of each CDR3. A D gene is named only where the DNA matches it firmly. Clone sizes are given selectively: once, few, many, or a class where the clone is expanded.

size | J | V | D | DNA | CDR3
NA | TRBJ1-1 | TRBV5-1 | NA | TGCGCCAGCACCGCTACCACAGGGTTTGGCACTGAAGCTTTCTTT | CASTATTGFGTEAFF
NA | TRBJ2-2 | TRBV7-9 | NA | TGTGCCAGCAGCCCCGGTGGAGGGGACACCGGGGAGCTGTTTTTT | CASSPGGGDTGELFF
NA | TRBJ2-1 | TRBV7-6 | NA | TGTGCCAGCAGCTTCCAGGGGCGAGCGGTTTTCAATGAGCAGTTCTTC | CASSFQGRAVFNEQFF
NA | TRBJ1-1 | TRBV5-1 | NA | TGCGCCAGCAGCTCCGCCGGTGGGTTTGAAGCTTTCTTT | CASSSAGGFEAFF
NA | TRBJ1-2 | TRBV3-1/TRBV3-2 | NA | TGTGCCAGCAGCCAAGATTTCGTTAACTATGGCTACACCTTC | CASSQDFVNYGYTF
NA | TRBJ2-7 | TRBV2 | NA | TGTGCCAGCAGTGAAGCGCTGGGCTCCTACGAGCAGTACTTC | CASSEALGSYEQYF
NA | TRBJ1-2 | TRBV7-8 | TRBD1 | TGTGCCAGCAGCTCGAGGACAGGGAGCGGCTACACCTTC | CASSSRTGSGYTF
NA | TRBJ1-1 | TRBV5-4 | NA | TGTGCCAGCAGCTTGGTAATGGCGGGGGAAGCTTTCTTT | CASSLVMAGEAFF
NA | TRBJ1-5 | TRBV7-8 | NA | TGTGCCAGCAGCTTAATGTCAGGTAGCAATCAGCCCCAGCATTTT | CASSLMSGSNQPQHF
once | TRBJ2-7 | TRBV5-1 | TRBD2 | TGCGCCAGCAGCTCGGGACTAGCGGGAGTCCTCTCCTACGAGCAGTACTTC | CASSSGLAGVLSYEQYF
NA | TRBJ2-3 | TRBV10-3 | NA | TGTGCCATCAGTGATGGGGGACCCAGCACAGATACGCAGTATTTT | CAISDGGPSTDTQYF
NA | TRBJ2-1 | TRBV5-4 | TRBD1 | TGTGCCAGCAGCTTGGAGAGACAGGGTGTCAATGAGCAGTTCTTC | CASSLERQGVNEQFF
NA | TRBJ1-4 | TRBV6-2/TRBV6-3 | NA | TGTGCCAGCAGCTCCCGACAGCTGGGACCCAATGAAAAACTGTTTTTT | CASSSRQLGPNEKLFF
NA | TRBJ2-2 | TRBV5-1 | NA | TGCGCCAGCAGCTTGGTTGGTAGTGCGAACACCGGGGAGCTGTTTTTT | CASSLVGSANTGELFF
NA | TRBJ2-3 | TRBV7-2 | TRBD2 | TGTGCCAGCACCGTGACTAGCGGGGGGACCATGTATACGCAGTATTTT | CASTVTSGGTMYTQYF